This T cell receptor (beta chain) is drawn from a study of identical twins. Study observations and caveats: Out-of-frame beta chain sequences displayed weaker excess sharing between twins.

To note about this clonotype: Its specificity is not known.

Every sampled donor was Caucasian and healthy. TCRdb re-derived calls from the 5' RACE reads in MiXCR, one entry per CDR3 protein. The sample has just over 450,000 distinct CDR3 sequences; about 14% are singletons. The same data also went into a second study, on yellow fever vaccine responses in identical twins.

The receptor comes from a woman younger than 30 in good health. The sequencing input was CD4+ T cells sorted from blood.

DNA for the CDR3: TGTGCCAGCAATAGTGGACAGGGGCTGGGCACTGAAGCTTTCTTT. It translates to CASNSGQGLGTEAFF. V is TRBV12-3 or TRBV12-4 and J is TRBJ1-1; 9 bases agree with TRBD1. V gave up 7 bases and J gave up 4 bases; unmatched junction bases: 10. This CDR3 contains 15 residues.